These 23 T cell receptor beta chains came from one sample sequenced in a study of blood T cell repertoires in COVID-19. Produced via immunoSEQ multiplex PCR; TCRdb's table is partial and in-frame only. The table records roughly 100,000 clones, roughly 80% of them present only once. The material sequenced was peripheral blood. The receptors come from a woman older than 75 with active or convalescent COVID-19.

The V and J genes are TRBV6-5 and TRBJ1-6; no firm D call. CDR1 MNHEY and CDR2 SVGAGI come from the germline V gene. V was trimmed by 5 bases and J by 0 bases, leaving 5 bases between them. The CDR3 contains 14 residues. The CDR3 region has the DNA TGTGCCAGCAGTCGGAGCTCCTATAATTCACCCCTCCACTTT. It is translated as CASSRSSYNSPLHF.

The chain uses TRBV7-2 and TRBJ1-2; maybe TRBD1 (5 bases). V lost 4 bases and J 4 bases, leaving 13 bases between the germline ends. The germline CDR1 and CDR2 sequences are SGHTA and FQGNSA. This CDR3 is built from 14 residues. DNA for the CDR3: TGTGCCAGCAGCTCCGGGGGAATTGGCTATGGCTACACCTTC. This translates into CASSSGGIGYGYTF.

The chain employs TRBV27 and TRBJ2-5; 10 bases fit TRBD1. J was trimmed by 5 bases and V by 8 bases; bases with no gene match: 32. The CDR3 is 22 amino acids. In germline, CDR1 is MNHEY, CDR2 SMNVEV (reference sequence). The DNA for the CDR3 is TGTGCCAGCGGTCGAGGTCCACCCCCAGAGCTGAGACAGGGGGCGGGCGGGGAGACCCAGTACTTC. The encoded protein is CASGRGPPPELRQGAGGETQYF.

In its sample, this clone was seen a few times. The chain recombines TRBV6-6 with TRBJ1-2, with 7 bases matching TRBD1. Germline trimming cut 4 bases from V and 2 bases from J; bases unmatched to any gene: 7. The CDR3 has 15 residues. Germline V lookup: CDR1 MNHNY, CDR2 SVGAGI (reference sequence). The CDR3 protein is CASSSNPGQNYGYTF. The CDR3 DNA sequence: TGTGCCAGCAGTTCAAATCCGGGACAGAACTATGGCTACACCTTC.

This clone was counted a single time. The rearrangement uses TRBV5-6 and TRBJ2-1, with TRBD2 matching 11 bases. This CDR3 has 18 residues. Germline CDR1 is SGHDT and CDR2 is YYEEEE. J gave up 0 bases and V 4 bases, and 9 bases lay outside the gene matches. DNA for the CDR3: TGTGCCAGCAGCGGCTGGACTAGCGGGCCGACCTCCTACAATGAGCAGTTCTTC. Its protein product is CASSGWTSGPTSYNEQFF.

The chain carries TRBV14 and TRBJ2-1; TRBD1 aligns across 10 bases. V was clipped by 4 bases and J by 9 bases; unmatched bases: 9. Germline V CDR1 and CDR2: SGHDN, FVKESK. This CDR3 spans 15 amino acids. CDR3 protein: CASSPGPGQGTEQFF. The CDR3 nucleotides read TGTGCCAGCAGCCCCGGGCCGGGACAGGGGACTGAGCAGTTCTTC.

The chain joins TRBV5-4 to TRBJ2-2; D may be TRBD2 (6 bases). Germline V gene lookup returns CDR1 SGHNT and CDR2 YYREEE (reference sequence). The germline V and J ends were trimmed by 0 bases and 1 base, with 10 bases remaining between them. The CDR3 loop spans 16 amino acids. The CDR3 region has the DNA TGTGCCAGCAGCTTGGAGGGCGGGGTGAACACCGGGGAGCTGTTTTTT. As protein: CASSLEGGVNTGELFF.

This clone was seen once. The J gene is TRBJ2-2, the V gene TRBV28, with 9 bases lining up with TRBD1. The CDR3 extends over 14 amino acids. Germline trimming cut 4 bases from V and 7 bases from J; bases unmatched to any gene: 4. Per germline, CDR1 MDHEN and CDR2 SYDVKM. CDR3 nucleotide sequence: TGTGCCAGCAGTTACAGGGGGCAGGGCGGGGAGCTGTTTTTT. Its translation is CASSYRGQGGELFF.

The rearrangement joins TRBV18 to TRBJ1-1, with TRBD1 matching 8 bases. Germline CDR1 reads KGHSH; CDR2 reads LQKENI. V trimming: 6 bases; J trimming: 8 bases; junction bases outside the gene matches: 11. There are 14 residues in the CDR3. The CDR3 is CASSRGQESIEAFF. In DNA, the CDR3 is TGTGCCAGCTCTCGGGGACAGGAGAGTATAGAAGCTTTCTTT.

This chain joins TRBV6-4 and TRBJ1-6, with D uncertain. The germline V gene has CDR1 MRHNA and CDR2 SNTAGT. V was pared by 5 bases and J by 8 bases, with 10 bases between. The CDR3 has 13 amino acids. The CDR3, as DNA: TGTGCCAGCAGTCCGGGAAACGATTCACCCCTCCACTTT. As protein: CASSPGNDSPLHF.

On this clone itself: This CDR3 is also generated by other DNA sequences in the sample. V and J are TRBV29-1 and TRBJ2-3; D is unclear. Germline V lookup: CDR1 SQVTM, CDR2 ANQGSEA. The CDR3 has 10 amino acids. DNA of the CDR3: TGCAGTTCTAATACAGATACGCAGTATTTT. Its translation is CSSNTDTQYF.

This chain links TRBV19 with TRBJ1-5; D is unresolved. CDR1 and CDR2 from the germline V gene are LNHDA and SQIVND (reference sequence). The CDR3 has 17 amino acids. The V end lost 2 bases, the J end lost 10 bases, and 24 bases lay between the germline ends. The CDR3 is CASSIKTADYSNYPQHF. Written as DNA, the CDR3 is TGTGCCAGTAGTATAAAAACGGCGGATTATAGCAATTATCCCCAGCATTTT.

The chain carries TRBV28 and TRBJ1-5; D might be TRBD1 (5 bases). Germline-derived CDR1 and CDR2 are MDHEN and SYDVKM. The length of the CDR3 is 12 residues. Written as DNA, the CDR3 is TGTACCACGACAGCGAACAATCAGCCCCAGCATTTT. Encoded protein: CTTTANNQPQHF.

V gene TRBV18 combines with J gene TRBJ1-3; TRBD1 might be the D (6 bases). The CDR3 sequence is 17 residues long. Between the trimmed V and J ends, which lost 0 bases and 0 bases, there was a span of 12 bases. Germline V gives CDR1 KGHSH, CDR2 LQKENI. CDR3 protein: CASSPPRTASSGNTIYF. The CDR3 DNA sequence: TGTGCCAGCTCACCACCGAGGACAGCGAGCTCTGGAAACACCATATATTTT.

The chain links TRBV6-5 to TRBJ2-7, with D possibly matching TRBD2 (5 bases). The CDR3 has 15 residues. V lost 5 bases and J 1 base, leaving 15 bases between the germline ends. Germline CDR1 is MNHEY and CDR2 is SVGAGI. The CDR3 coding sequence is TGTGCCAGCAGTCAGAGGGATCGCAGATCCTACGAGCAGTACTTC. Its translation is CASSQRDRRSYEQYF.

The gene calls are TRBV28 and TRBJ1-2; D is unclear. The CDR3 extends over 13 amino acids. V lost 7 bases and J 4 bases, leaving 13 bases between the germline ends. CDR1 MDHEN and CDR2 SYDVKM come from the germline V gene. The CDR3, as DNA: TGTGCCAGCACCCCTGCCACTTTCTATGGCTACACCTTC. It encodes CASTPATFYGYTF.

This clone was counted only a few times. J is TRBJ1-2 and V is TRBV11-2; 7 nucleotides agree with TRBD1. CDR1 SGHAT and CDR2 FQNNGV come from the germline V gene. J lost 6 bases, V lost 1 base, and 11 bases had no gene match. This CDR3 has 16 residues. The CDR3 loop is CASSLGLRGLGDGYTF. For the CDR3, the DNA is TGTGCCAGCAGCTTAGGATTAAGGGGGCTGGGGGATGGCTACACCTTC.

The gene calls are TRBV18 and TRBJ1-1, with 7 bases that match TRBD1. Germline lookup yields CDR1 KGHSH and CDR2 LQKENI. This CDR3 spans 14 amino acids. With 4 bases clipped from V and 3 bases from J, the junction kept 5 bases outside the gene matches. CDR3 residues: CASSLLQGDTEAFF. CDR3 bases: TGTGCCAGCTCACTACTCCAGGGGGACACTGAAGCTTTCTTT.

This clone was seen a handful of times. V gene TRBV6-2 or TRBV6-3 combines with J gene TRBJ2-2; D is uncertain. Per germline, CDR1 MNHEY and CDR2 SVGEGT. V was trimmed by 7 bases and J by 1 base, leaving 7 bases between them. The CDR3 loop spans 13 amino acids. CDR3 in DNA: TGTGCCAGCATCCCCCGGAACACCGGGGAGCTGTTTTTT. Translation: CASIPRNTGELFF.

The rearrangement links TRBV24-1 to TRBJ2-2; the D gene is possibly TRBD1 (6 bases). V lost 5 bases and J 1 base, leaving 13 bases between the germline ends. Germline-derived CDR1 and CDR2 are KGHDR and SFDVKD. The CDR3 contains 16 residues. The CDR3 sequence is CATSASTGGNTGELFF. CDR3 coding DNA: TGTGCCACCAGTGCCTCGACAGGTGGGAACACCGGGGAGCTGTTTTTT.

In DNA, the CDR3 is TGTGCCAGCAGTCTCGCGGGTTCGGGTTGGGACACCTTC. Residues: CASSLAGSGWDTF. This chain joins TRBV6-2 or TRBV6-3 and TRBJ1-2; unclear D gene. Deletions cut 5 bases from V and 12 bases from J, with 19 bases between. There are 13 residues in the CDR3. Germline CDR1 MNHEY, CDR2 SVGEGT.

This rearrangement joins TRBV12-3 or TRBV12-4 to TRBJ2-1, with 7 bases fitting TRBD1. There are 12 residues in the CDR3. With 6 bases clipped from V and 15 bases from J, the junction kept 11 bases outside the gene matches. The CDR3 protein is CASSRKGASRFF. The CDR3 nucleotides read TGTGCCAGCAGCCGGAAGGGGGCCAGTAGGTTCTTC.

This rearrangement joins TRBV7-2 to TRBJ1-6, with D hard to call. This CDR3 spans 14 amino acids. Germline CDR1 SGHTA, CDR2 FQGNSA. Trimming shortened V by 5 bases and J by 7 bases, and 12 bases separated the two germline ends. The CDR3, as DNA: TGTGCCAGCAGCCCGACGAGGATGAATTCACCCCTCCACTTT. It translates to CASSPTRMNSPLHF.